One sample yielded the 2 T cell receptor beta chains listed below, sequenced in a study of blood T cells in healthy people across ages. Then a second PCR, running about 6 to 11 cycles, was carried out with a sample-barcoded 5' primer and a J-beta primer mix. In TCRdb, the 5' RACE reads were re-called with MiXCR into one record per CDR3 protein. This repertoire shows about 1.4 million distinct CDR3 sequences, around 59% found once; its top ten account for 6.5% to 8.5%. Sequencing was done on a sample of blood. These receptors all stem from a young man in good health.

The chain has TRBV19 and TRBJ1-5; D is possibly TRBD1 (5 bases). With 6 bases removed from V and 4 bases from J, the gap between germline ends came to 16 bases. Germline V gene lookup returns CDR1 LNHDA and CDR2 SQIVND (reference sequence). This CDR3 is built from 15 residues. DNA for the CDR3: TGTGCCAGTAGACCTGGACCGTCAGGGAATCAGCCCCAGCATTTT. Translated, it gives CASRPGPSGNQPQHF.

In this sample, this clonotype turned up a few times. The CDR3 spells CASSLYASTDTQYF. The DNA for the CDR3 is TGTGCCAGCAGCTTATATGCGAGCACAGATACGCAGTATTTT. This chain connects TRBV7-2 to TRBJ2-3, with D unclear. CDR1 and CDR2 (germline): SGHTA, FQGNSA. V lost 2 bases and J lost 0, with 6 bases in between. The length of the CDR3 is 14 residues.